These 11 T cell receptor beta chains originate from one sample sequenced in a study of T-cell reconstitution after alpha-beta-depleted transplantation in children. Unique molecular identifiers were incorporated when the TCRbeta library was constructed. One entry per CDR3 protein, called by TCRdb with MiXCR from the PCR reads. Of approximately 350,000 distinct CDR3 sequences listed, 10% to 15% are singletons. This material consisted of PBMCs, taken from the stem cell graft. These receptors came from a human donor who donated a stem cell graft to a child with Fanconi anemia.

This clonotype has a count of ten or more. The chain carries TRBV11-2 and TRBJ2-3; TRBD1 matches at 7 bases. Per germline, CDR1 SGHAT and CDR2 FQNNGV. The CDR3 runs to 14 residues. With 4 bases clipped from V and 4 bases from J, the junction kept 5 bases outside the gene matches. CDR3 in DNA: TGTGCCAGCAGCTATAGACAGGGTGCAGATACGCAGTATTTT. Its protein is CASSYRQGADTQYF.

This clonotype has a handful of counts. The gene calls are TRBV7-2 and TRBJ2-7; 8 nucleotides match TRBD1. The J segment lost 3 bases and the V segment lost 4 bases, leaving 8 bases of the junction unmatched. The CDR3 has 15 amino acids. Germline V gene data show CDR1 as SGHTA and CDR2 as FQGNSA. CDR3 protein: CASSSRDRLNYEQYF. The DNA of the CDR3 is TGTGCCAGCAGCTCGAGGGACAGGCTAAACTACGAGCAGTACTTC. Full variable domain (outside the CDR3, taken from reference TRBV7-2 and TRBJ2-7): GAGVSQSPSNKVTEKGKDVELRCDPISGHTALYWYRQSLGQGLEFLIYFQGNSAPDKSGLPSDRFSAERTGGSVSTLTIQRTQQEDSAVYLCASSSRDRLNYEQYFGPGTRLTVT.

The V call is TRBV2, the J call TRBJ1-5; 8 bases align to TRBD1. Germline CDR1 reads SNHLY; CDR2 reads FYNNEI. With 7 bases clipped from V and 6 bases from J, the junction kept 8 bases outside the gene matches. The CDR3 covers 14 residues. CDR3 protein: CASTSTGASQPQHF. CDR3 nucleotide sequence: TGTGCCAGCACCTCGACAGGGGCCAGTCAGCCCCAGCATTTT. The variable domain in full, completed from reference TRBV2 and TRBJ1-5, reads EPEVTQTPSHQVTQMGQEVILRCVPISNHLYFYWYRQILGQKVEFLVSFYNNEISEKSEIFDDQFSVERPDGSNFTLKIRSTKLEDSAMYFCASTSTGASQPQHFGDGTRLSIL.

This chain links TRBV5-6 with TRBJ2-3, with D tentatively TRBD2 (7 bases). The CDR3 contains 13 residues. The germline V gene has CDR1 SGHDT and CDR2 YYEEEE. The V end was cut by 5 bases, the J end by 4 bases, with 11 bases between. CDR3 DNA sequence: TGTGCCAGCAGGTGGGGGGGCGCAGATACGCAGTATTTT. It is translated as CASRWGGADTQYF.

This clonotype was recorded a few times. DNA of the CDR3: TGCGGACGGAGGGGCTTTGGAACTGAAGCTTTCTTT. This gives the protein CGRRGFGTEAFF. The chain carries TRBV20-1 and TRBJ1-1; D perhaps matches TRBD1 (5 bases). CDR1 DFQATT and CDR2 SNEGSKA come from the germline V gene (reference sequence). CDR3 size: 12 residues.

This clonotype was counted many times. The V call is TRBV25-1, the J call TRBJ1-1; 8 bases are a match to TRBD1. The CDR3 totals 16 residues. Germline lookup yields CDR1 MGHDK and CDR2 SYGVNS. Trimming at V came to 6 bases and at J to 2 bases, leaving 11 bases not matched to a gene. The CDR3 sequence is CASRRTVDRGNTEAFF. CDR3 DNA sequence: TGTGCCAGCAGAAGAACCGTCGACAGGGGAAACACTGAAGCTTTCTTT.

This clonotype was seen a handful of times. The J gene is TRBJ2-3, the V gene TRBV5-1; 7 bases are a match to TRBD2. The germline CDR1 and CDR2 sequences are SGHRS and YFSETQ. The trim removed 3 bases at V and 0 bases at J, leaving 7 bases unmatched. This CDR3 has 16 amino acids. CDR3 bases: TGCGCCAGCAGCTCAACGGGGGGTGTAAGCACAGATACGCAGTATTTT. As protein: CASSSTGGVSTDTQYF.

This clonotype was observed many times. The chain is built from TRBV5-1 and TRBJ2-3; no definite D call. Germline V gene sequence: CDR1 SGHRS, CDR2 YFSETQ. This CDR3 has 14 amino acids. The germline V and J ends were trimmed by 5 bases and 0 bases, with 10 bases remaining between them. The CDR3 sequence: CASSLDPSTDTQYF. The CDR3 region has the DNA TGCGCCAGCAGTCTCGACCCGAGCACAGATACGCAGTATTTT.

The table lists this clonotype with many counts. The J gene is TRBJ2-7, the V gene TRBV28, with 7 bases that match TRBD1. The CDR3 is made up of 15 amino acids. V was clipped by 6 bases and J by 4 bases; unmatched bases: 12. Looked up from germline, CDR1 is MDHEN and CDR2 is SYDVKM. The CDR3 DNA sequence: TGTGCCAGCAGCTTGAGCCCGGGACAGAGTTACGAGCAGTACGTC. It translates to CASSLSPGQSYEQYV.

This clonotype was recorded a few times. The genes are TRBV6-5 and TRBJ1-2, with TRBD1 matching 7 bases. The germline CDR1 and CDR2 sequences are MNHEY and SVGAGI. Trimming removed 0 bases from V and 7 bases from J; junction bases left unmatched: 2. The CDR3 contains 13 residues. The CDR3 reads CASSYSGGSGYTF. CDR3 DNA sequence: TGTGCCAGCAGTTACTCAGGGGGCTCTGGCTACACCTTC.

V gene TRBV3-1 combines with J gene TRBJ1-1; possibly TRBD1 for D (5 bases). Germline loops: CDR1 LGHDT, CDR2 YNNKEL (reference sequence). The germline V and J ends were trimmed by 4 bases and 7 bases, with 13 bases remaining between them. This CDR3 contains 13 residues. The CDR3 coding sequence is TGTGCCAGCAGCCCCCAGGGAACGAGTGAAGCTTTCTTT. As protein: CASSPQGTSEAFF.